This passage covers 2 T cell receptor beta chains from one sample sequenced in a study of blood T cell repertoires in COVID-19. The repertoire was sequenced with immunoSEQ multiplex PCR; TCRdb's copy has only in-frame clones and lacks some. The table records about 280,000 clones, 85% of them present only once. Sample: peripheral blood. The receptors come from a middle-aged man with active or convalescent COVID-19.

The V call is TRBV28, the J call TRBJ1-2; D unclear. Between the trimmed V and J ends, which lost 5 bases and 3 bases, there was a span of 13 bases. There are 14 residues in the CDR3. The V gene's germline CDR1 is MDHEN and CDR2 SYDVKM. CDR3: CASSPSEGYYGYTF. The CDR3 DNA sequence: TGTGCCAGCAGTCCCTCGGAGGGATACTATGGCTACACCTTC.

The rearrangement joins TRBV5-1 to TRBJ1-2; D uncertain. Germline V lookup: CDR1 SGHRS, CDR2 YFSETQ. Trimming cost V 4 bases and J 7 bases, with 8 bases left between them. The CDR3 runs 11 residues. In DNA, the CDR3 is TGCGCCAGCAGCCGAGAGGGTGGCTACACCTTC. Protein sequence: CASSREGGYTF. Using reference TRBV5-1 and TRBJ1-2 for the parts outside the CDR3, the full variable domain is KAGVTQTPRYLIKTRGQQVTLSCSPISGHRSVSWYQQTPGQGLQFLFEYFSETQRNKGNFPGRFSGRQFSNSRSEMNVSTLELGDSALYLCASSREGGYTFGSGTRLTVV.